Given below is one T cell receptor (beta chain) in context. This sample stems from a study of blood T cell repertoires in COVID-19. Some clones are missing from TCRdb's copy, which holds only in-frame ones; the method was immunoSEQ multiplex PCR. Among about 12,000 clones listed, over 70% were seen once. The sample consisted of peripheral blood. The sequence was collected from a man in his 60s with COVID-19, enrolled during active disease.

Written as DNA, the CDR3 is TGTGCCACCAGTGATTTCCCCCCGAGAGATACGCAGTATTTT. Translation: CATSDFPPRDTQYF. The chain uses TRBV24-1 and TRBJ2-3; D is uncertain. Between the trimmed V and J ends, which lost 1 base and 5 bases, there was a span of 9 bases. Germline V gives CDR1 KGHDR, CDR2 SFDVKD. The CDR3 consists of 14 residues.